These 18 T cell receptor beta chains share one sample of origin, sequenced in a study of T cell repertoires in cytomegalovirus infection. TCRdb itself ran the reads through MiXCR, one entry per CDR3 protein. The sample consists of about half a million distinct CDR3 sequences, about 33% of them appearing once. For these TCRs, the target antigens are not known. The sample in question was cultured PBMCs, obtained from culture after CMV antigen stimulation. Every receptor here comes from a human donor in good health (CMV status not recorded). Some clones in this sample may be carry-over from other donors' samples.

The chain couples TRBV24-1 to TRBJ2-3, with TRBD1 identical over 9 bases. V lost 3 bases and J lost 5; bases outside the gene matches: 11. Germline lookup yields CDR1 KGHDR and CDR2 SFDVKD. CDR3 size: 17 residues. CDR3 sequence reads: CATSDPGGTGPRDTQYF. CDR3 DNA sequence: TGTGCCACCAGTGATCCCGGTGGGACAGGGCCTAGAGATACGCAGTATTTT.

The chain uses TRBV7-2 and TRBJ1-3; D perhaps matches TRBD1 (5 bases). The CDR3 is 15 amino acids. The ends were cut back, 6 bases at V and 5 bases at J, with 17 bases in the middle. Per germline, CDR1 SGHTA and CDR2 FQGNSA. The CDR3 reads CASSPTGTGRNTIYF. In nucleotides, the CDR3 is TGTGCCAGCAGTCCCACCGGGACCGGGAGAAACACCATATATTTT. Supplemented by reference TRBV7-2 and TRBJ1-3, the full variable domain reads GAGVSQSPSNKVTEKGKDVELRCDPISGHTALYWYRQSLGQGLEFLIYFQGNSAPDKSGLPSDRFSAERTGGSVSTLTIQRTQQEDSAVYLCASSPTGTGRNTIYFGEGSWLTVV.

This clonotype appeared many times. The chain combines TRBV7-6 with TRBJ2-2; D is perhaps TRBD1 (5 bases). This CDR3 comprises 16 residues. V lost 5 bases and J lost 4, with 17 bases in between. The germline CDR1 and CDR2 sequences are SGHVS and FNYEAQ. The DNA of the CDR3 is TGTGCCAGCAGCATAAACCAGGGTGTTTCCACCGGGGAGCTGTTTTTT. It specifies CASSINQGVSTGELFF.

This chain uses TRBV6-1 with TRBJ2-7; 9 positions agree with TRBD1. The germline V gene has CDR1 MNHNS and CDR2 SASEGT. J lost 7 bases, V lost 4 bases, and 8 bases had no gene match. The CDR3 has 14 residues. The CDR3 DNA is TGTGCCAGCAGTGGGGGACAGGGTTTTAGGGAGCAGTACTTC. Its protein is CASSGGQGFREQYF.

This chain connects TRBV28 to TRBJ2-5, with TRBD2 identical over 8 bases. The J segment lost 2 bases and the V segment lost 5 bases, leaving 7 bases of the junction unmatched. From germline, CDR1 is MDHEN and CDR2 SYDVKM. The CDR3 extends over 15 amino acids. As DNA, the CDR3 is TGTGCCAGCAGTCCGTCACTAGCGGCTCAAGAGACCCAGTACTTC. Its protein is CASSPSLAAQETQYF.

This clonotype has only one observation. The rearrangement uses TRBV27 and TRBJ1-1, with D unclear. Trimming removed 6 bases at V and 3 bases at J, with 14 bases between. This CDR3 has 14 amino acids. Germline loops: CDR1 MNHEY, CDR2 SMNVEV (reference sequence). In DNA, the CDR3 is TGTGCCAGCAGGTTAGAGGCCGGGGACACTGAAGCTTTCTTT. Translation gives CASRLEAGDTEAFF.

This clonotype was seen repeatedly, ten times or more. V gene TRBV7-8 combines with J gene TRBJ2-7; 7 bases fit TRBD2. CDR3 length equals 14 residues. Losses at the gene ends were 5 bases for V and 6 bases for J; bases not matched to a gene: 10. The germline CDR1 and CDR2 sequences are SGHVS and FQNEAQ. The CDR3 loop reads CASSPHGGRGEQYF. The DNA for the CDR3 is TGTGCCAGCAGCCCCCATGGCGGGAGAGGCGAGCAGTACTTC.

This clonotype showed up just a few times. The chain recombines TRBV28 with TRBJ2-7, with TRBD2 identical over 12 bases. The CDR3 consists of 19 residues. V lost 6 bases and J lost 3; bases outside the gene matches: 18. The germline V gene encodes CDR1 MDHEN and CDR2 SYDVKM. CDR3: CASSPLPGLAGQIVYEQYF. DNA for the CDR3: TGTGCCAGCAGCCCACTTCCGGGACTAGCGGGCCAAATCGTCTACGAGCAGTACTTC.

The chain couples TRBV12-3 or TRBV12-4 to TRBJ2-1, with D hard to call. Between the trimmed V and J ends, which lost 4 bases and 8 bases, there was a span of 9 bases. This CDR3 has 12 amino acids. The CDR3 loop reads CASSYTGDEQFF. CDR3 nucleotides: TGTGCCAGCAGTTACACGGGCGATGAGCAGTTCTTC.

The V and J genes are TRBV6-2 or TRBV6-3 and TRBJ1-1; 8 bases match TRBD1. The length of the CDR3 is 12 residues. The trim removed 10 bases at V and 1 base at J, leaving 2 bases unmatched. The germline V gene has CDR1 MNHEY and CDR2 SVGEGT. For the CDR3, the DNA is TGTGCCACCGGACAGGGGAACACTGAAGCTTTCTTT. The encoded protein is CATGQGNTEAFF.

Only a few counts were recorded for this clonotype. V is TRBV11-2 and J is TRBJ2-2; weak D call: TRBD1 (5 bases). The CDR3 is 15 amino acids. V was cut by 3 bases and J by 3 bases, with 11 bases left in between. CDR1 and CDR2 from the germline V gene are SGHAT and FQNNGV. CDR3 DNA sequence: TGTGCCAGCAGCTTGCAGGGAAGTTACACCGGGGAGCTGTTTTTT. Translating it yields CASSLQGSYTGELFF.

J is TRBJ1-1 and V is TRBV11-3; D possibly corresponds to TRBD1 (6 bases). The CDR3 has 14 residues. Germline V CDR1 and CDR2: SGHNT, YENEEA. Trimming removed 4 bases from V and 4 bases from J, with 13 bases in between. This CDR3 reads CASSYGGGSTEAFF. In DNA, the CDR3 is TGTGCCAGCAGCTATGGTGGGGGCAGCACTGAAGCTTTCTTT.

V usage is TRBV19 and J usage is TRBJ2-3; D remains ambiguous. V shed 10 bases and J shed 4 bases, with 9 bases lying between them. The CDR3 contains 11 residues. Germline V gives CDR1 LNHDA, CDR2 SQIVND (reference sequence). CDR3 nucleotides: TGTGCCACCTTAGAGGCAGATACGCAGTATTTT. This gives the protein CATLEADTQYF.

For the CDR3, the DNA is TGCGCCAGCAGCCAAGGGCTGGGGAATGAAAAACTGTTTTTT. Translating gives CASSQGLGNEKLFF. V usage is TRBV4-1 and J usage is TRBJ1-4; D gene uncertain. Per germline, CDR1 MGHRA and CDR2 YSYEKL. Trimming removed 1 base from V and 5 bases from J, with 8 bases in between. This CDR3 is built from 14 residues.

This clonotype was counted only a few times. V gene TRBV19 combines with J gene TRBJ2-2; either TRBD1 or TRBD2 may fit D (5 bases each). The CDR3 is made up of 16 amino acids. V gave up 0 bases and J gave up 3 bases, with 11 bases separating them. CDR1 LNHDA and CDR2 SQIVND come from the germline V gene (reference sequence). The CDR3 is CASSIEWQGDTGELFF. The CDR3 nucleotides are TGTGCCAGTAGTATAGAGTGGCAGGGAGACACCGGGGAGCTGTTTTTT.

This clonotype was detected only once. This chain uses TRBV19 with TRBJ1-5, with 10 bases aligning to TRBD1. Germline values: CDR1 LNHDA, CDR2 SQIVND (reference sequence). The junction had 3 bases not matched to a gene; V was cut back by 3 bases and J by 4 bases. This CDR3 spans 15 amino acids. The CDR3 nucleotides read TGTGCCAGTAGTATGGGACAGGGGCTAAATCAGCCCCAGCATTTT. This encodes CASSMGQGLNQPQHF.

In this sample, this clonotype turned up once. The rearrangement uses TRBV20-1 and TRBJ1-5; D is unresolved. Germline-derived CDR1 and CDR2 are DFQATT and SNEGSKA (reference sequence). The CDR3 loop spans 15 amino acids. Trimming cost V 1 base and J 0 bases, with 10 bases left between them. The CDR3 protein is CSARVSAASNQPQHF. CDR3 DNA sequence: TGCAGTGCTAGAGTTAGCGCGGCTAGCAATCAGCCCCAGCATTTT.

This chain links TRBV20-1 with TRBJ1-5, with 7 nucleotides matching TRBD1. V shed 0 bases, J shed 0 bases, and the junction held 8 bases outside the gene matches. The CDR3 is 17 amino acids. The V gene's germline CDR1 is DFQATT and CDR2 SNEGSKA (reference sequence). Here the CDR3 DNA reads TGCAGTGCTAGAGACCAAAAACAGGGGAATAGCAATCAGCCCCAGCATTTT. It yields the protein CSARDQKQGNSNQPQHF.